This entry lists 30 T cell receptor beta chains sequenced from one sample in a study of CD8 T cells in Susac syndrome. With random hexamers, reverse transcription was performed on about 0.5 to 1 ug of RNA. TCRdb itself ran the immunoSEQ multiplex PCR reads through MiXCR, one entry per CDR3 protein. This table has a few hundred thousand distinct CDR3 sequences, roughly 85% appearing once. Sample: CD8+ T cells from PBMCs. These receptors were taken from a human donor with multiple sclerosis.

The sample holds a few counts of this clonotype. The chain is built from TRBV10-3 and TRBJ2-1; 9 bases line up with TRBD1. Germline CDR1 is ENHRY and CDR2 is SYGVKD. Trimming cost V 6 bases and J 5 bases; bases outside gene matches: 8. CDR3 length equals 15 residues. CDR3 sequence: CAIRDKDRGDNEQFF. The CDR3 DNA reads TGTGCCATCAGGGATAAGGACAGGGGAGACAATGAGCAGTTCTTC.

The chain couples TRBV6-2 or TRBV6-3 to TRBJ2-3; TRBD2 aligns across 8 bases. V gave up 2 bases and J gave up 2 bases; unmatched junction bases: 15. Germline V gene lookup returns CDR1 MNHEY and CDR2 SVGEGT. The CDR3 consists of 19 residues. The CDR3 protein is CASSYVRGFTSGFTDTQYF. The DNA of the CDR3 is TGTGCCAGCAGTTACGTAAGGGGATTTACTAGCGGCTTCACAGATACGCAGTATTTT.

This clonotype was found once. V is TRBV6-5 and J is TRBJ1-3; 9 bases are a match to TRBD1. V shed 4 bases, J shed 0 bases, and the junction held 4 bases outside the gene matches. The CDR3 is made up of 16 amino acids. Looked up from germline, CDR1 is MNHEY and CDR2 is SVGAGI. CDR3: CASSSLTGGSGNTIYF. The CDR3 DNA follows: TGTGCCAGCAGTTCGCTGACAGGGGGCTCTGGAAACACCATATATTTT.

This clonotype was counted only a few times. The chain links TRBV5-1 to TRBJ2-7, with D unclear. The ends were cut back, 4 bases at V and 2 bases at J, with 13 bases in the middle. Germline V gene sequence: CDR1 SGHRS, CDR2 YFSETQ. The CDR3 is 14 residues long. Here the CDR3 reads CASSVASGTYEQYF. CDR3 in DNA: TGCGCCAGCAGCGTAGCCAGTGGAACCTACGAGCAGTACTTC. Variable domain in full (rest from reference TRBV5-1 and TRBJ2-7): KAGVTQTPRYLIKTRGQQVTLSCSPISGHRSVSWYQQTPGQGLQFLFEYFSETQRNKGNFPGRFSGRQFSNSRSEMNVSTLELGDSALYLCASSVASGTYEQYFGPGTRLTVT.

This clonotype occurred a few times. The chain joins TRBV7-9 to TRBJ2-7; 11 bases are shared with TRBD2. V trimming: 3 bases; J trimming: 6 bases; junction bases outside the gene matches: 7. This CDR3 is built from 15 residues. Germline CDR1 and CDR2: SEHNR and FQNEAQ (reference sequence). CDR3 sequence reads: CASSLGLAERGEQYF. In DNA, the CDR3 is TGTGCCAGCAGCTTGGGACTAGCGGAGCGAGGCGAGCAGTACTTC.

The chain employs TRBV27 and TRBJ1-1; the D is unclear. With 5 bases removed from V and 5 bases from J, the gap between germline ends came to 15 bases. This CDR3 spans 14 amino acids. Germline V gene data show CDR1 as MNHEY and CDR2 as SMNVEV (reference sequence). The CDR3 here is CASSPRTGGTEAFF. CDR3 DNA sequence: TGTGCCAGCAGTCCTAGGACGGGTGGGACTGAAGCTTTCTTT.

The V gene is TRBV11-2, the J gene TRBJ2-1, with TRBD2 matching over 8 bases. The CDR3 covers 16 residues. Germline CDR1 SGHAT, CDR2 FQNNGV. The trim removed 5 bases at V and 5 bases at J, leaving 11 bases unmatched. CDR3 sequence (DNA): TGTGCCAGCAGCCCGCCCGGGACTAGGCTAGACAATGAGCAGTTCTTC. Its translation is CASSPPGTRLDNEQFF.

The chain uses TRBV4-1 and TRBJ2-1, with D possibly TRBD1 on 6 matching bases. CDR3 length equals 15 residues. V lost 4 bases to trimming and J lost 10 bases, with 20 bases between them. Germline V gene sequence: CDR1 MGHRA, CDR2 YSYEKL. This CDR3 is CASSPGTYGSDEQFF. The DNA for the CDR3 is TGCGCCAGCAGCCCGGGGACATACGGGTCAGACGAGCAGTTCTTC.

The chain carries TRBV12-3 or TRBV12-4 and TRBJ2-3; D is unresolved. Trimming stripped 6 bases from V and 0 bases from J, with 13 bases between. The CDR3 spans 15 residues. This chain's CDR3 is CASSPGVISTDTQYF. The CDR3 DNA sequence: TGTGCCAGCAGCCCCGGCGTGATTAGCACAGATACGCAGTATTTT.

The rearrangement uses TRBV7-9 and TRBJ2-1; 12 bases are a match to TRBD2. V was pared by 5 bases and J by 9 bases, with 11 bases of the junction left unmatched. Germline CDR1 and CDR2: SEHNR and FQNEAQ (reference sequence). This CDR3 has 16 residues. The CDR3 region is CASSPRLAGVLFEQFF. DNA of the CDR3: TGTGCCAGCAGCCCCCGACTAGCGGGAGTCTTATTTGAGCAGTTCTTC.

CDR3 in DNA: TGTGCCAGCAGTGAGCGGGAGGGCCGTGAGACCCAGTACTTC. It is translated as CASSEREGRETQYF. V usage is TRBV6-4 and J usage is TRBJ2-5; 9 bases line up with TRBD2. Germline V gene lookup returns CDR1 MRHNA and CDR2 SNTAGT. The CDR3 is 14 residues long. Trimming cost V 3 bases and J 5 bases; bases outside gene matches: 4.

As DNA, the CDR3 is TGTGCCAGTAGTATAGGGGAGGGCTACAATGAGCAGTTCTTC. Its translation is CASSIGEGYNEQFF. The rearrangement links TRBV19 to TRBJ2-1; 7 nucleotides match TRBD2. The V gene's germline CDR1 is LNHDA and CDR2 SQIVND (reference sequence). The CDR3 totals 14 residues. V was clipped by 1 base and J by 3 bases; unmatched bases: 0.

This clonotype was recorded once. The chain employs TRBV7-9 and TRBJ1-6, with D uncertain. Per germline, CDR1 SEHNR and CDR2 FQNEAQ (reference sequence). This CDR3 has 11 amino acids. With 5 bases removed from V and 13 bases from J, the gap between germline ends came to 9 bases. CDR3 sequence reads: CASSTTGPLHF. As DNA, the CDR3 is TGTGCCAGCAGCACAACTGGGCCCCTCCACTTT.

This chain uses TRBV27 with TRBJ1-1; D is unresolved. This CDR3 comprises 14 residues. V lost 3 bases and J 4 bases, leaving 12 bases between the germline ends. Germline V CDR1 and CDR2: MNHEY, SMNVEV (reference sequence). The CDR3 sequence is CASSLPGMGTEAFF. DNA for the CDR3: TGTGCCAGCAGTTTGCCAGGAATGGGCACTGAAGCTTTCTTT.

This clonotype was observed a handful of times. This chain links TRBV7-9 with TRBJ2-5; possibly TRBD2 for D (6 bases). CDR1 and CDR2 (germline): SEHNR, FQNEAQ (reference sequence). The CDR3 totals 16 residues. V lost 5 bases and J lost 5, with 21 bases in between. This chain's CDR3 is CASSPPRGGDLETQYF. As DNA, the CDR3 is TGTGCCAGCAGCCCTCCACGTGGAGGGGACTTGGAGACCCAGTACTTC.

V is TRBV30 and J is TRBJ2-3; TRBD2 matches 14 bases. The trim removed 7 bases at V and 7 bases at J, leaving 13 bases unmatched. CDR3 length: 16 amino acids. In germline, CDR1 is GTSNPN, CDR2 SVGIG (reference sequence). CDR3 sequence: CASSGLAGVVPYTQYF. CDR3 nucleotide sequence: TGTGCCTCTTCGGGACTAGCGGGAGTAGTTCCGTATACGCAGTATTTT. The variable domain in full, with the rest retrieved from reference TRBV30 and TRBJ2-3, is SQTIHQWPATLVQPVGSPLSLECTVEGTSNPNLYWYRQAAGRGLQLLFYSVGIGQISSEVPQNLSASRPQDRQFILSSKKLLLSDSGFYLCASSGLAGVVPYTQYFGPGTRLTVL.

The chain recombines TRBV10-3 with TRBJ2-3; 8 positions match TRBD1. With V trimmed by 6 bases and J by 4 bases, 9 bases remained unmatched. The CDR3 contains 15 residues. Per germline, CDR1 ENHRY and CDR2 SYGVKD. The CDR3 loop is CAIRTKDRDADTQYF. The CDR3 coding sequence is TGTGCCATCAGGACAAAGGACAGGGACGCAGATACGCAGTATTTT.

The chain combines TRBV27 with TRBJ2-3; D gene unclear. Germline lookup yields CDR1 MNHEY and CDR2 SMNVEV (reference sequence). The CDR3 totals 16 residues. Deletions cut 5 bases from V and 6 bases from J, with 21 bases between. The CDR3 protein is CASSLTPKFPWDTQYF. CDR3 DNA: TGTGCCAGCAGTCTTACCCCTAAGTTCCCGTGGGATACGCAGTATTTT.

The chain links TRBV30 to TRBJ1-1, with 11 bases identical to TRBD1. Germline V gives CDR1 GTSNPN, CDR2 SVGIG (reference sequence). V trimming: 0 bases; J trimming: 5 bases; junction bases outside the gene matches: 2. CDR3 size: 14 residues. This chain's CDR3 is CAWSVGTGGTEAFF. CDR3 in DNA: TGTGCCTGGAGTGTGGGGACAGGGGGAACTGAAGCTTTCTTT.

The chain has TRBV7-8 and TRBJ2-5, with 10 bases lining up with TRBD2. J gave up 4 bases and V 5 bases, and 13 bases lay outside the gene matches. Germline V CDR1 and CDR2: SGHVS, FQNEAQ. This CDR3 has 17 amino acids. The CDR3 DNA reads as TGTGCCAGCAGCCCACCGAGATCTAGCGGGAGTGGAGAGACCCAGTACTTC. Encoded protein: CASSPPRSSGSGETQYF.

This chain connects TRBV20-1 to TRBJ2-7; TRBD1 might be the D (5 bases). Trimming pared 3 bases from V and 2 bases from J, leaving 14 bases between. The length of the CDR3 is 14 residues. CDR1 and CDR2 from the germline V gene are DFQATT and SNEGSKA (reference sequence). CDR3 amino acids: CSASLLIGAYEQYF. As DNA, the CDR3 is TGCAGTGCTAGTCTTCTTATAGGGGCCTACGAGCAGTACTTC.

CDR3 sequence reads: CASSLGLYAGGTEAFF. The CDR3 nucleotides read TGTGCCAGCAGCTTAGGTTTATACGCAGGTGGAACTGAAGCTTTCTTT. The rearrangement links TRBV7-8 to TRBJ1-1; D is unresolved. Trimming cost V 1 base and J 5 bases, with 17 bases left between them. Germline CDR1 SGHVS, CDR2 FQNEAQ. The CDR3 sequence is 16 residues long.

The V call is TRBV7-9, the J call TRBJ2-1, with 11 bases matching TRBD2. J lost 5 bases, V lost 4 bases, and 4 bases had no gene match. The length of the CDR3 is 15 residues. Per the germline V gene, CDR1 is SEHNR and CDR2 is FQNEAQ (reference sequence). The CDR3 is CASSSETSGDNEQFF. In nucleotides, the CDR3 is TGTGCCAGCAGCTCCGAGACTAGCGGGGACAATGAGCAGTTCTTC. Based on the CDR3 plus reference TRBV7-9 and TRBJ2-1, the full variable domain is DTGVSQNPRHKITKRGQNVTFRCDPISEHNRLYWYRQTLGQGPEFLTYFQNEAQLEKSRLLSDRFSAERPKGSFSTLEIQRTEQGDSAMYLCASSSETSGDNEQFFGPGTRLTVL.

CDR3 DNA: TGTGCCAGCAGTCCCCCCAGGCAGGGGGCGCGCTACGAGCAGTACTTC. Translated, it gives CASSPPRQGARYEQYF. The rearrangement links TRBV7-9 to TRBJ2-7; 8 positions match TRBD1. Trimming cost V 6 bases and J 3 bases; bases outside gene matches: 13. Germline V lookup: CDR1 SEHNR, CDR2 FQNEAQ (reference sequence). This CDR3 comprises 16 residues.

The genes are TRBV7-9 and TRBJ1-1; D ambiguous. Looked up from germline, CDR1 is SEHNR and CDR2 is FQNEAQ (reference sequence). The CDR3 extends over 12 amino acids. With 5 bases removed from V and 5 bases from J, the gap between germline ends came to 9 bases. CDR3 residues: CASSPTGTEAFF. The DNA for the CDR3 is TGTGCCAGCAGCCCGACGGGGACTGAAGCTTTCTTT.

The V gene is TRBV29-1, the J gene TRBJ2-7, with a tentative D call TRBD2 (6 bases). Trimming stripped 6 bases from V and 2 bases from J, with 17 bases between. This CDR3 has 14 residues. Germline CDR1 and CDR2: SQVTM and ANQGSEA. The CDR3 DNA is TGCAGCGTCCTCCCGGCGCGGGACCCCTACGAGCAGTACTTC. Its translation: CSVLPARDPYEQYF.

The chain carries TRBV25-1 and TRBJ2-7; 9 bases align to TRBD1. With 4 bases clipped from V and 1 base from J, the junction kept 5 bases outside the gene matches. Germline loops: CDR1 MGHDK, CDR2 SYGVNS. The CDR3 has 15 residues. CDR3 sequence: CASSAGQGFSYEQYF. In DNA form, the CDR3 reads TGTGCCAGCAGTGCGGGACAGGGATTTTCCTACGAGCAGTACTTC.

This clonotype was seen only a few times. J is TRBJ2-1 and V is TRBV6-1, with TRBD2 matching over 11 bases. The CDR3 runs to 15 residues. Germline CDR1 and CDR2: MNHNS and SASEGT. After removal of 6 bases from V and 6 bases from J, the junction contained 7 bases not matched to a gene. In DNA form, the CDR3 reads TGTGCCAGCAGGCGTACTAGCGGGAGTTTCAATGAGCAGTTCTTC. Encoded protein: CASRRTSGSFNEQFF.

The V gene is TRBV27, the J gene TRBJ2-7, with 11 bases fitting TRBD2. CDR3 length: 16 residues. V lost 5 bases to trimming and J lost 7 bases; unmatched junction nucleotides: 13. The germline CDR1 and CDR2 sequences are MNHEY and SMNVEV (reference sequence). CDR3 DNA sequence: TGTGCCAGCAGTCCTCTCGGGACTAGCGGCGCCGGGGAGCAGTACTTC. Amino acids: CASSPLGTSGAGEQYF.

CDR3: CSARVSGRSILAKNIQYF. In DNA form, the CDR3 reads TGCAGTGCTAGGGTTAGCGGGAGGTCGATACTAGCCAAAAACATTCAGTACTTC. The chain employs TRBV20-1 and TRBJ2-4; 10 bases agree with TRBD2. This CDR3 is built from 18 residues. From germline, CDR1 is DFQATT and CDR2 SNEGSKA (reference sequence). The V and J ends lost 3 bases and 0 bases, in that order; junction bases with no gene match: 11.